The 22 T cell receptor beta chains below all came from one sample that was sequenced in a study of T cell responses to AZD1222 COVID-19 vaccine. Assay: immunoSEQ multiplex PCR; the TCRdb copy retains only in-frame clones and omits some. The table lists about 85,000 clones, approximately 87% of them singletons. The specimen was peripheral blood, collected on day 0 of AZD1222 vaccination. These receptors were obtained from an adult in good health.

This clone was observed once. The V and J genes are TRBV5-6 and TRBJ1-1, with D possibly being TRBD1 (5 bases). Germline CDR1 SGHDT, CDR2 YYEEEE. Trimming pared 5 bases from V and 4 bases from J, leaving 15 bases between. The CDR3 sequence is 14 residues long. The DNA of the CDR3 is TGTGCCAGCAGGCTCCGGGGCCTGAGCACTGAAGCTTTCTTT. Protein: CASRLRGLSTEAFF.

The chain employs TRBV24-1 and TRBJ2-1; 12 bases map to TRBD2. V dropped 3 bases and J dropped 0; count of bases not matched to a gene: 11. This CDR3 is 20 amino acids long. Germline values: CDR1 KGHDR, CDR2 SFDVKD. The DNA for the CDR3 is TGTGCCACCAGTGATCATCTAGCGGGAGGGCTAGTGAGCTCCTACAATGAGCAGTTCTTC. This codes for CATSDHLAGGLVSSYNEQFF.

J is TRBJ1-3 and V is TRBV4-1; D is ambiguous. CDR1 and CDR2 from the germline V gene are MGHRA and YSYEKL. CDR3 size: 16 residues. V gave up 0 bases and J gave up 0 bases, with 9 bases separating them. The DNA for the CDR3 is TGCGCCAGCAGCCAAGAGGAGGGTTTCTCTGGAAACACCATATATTTT. Translated: CASSQEEGFSGNTIYF.

The V call is TRBV23-1, the J call TRBJ1-5; maybe TRBD1 (6 bases). TRBV23-1 is reported as an ORF; its role is uncertain. V dropped 0 bases and J dropped 0 bases, with 15 bases sitting between them. The CDR3 spans 18 residues. CDR3 coding DNA: TGCGCCAGCAGTCAATCGTTGGTCGACAGGAGTAGCAATCAGCCCCAGCATTTT. This encodes CASSQSLVDRSSNQPQHF.

This clone was counted once. The V call is TRBV5-6, the J call TRBJ2-5; D call uncertain. The ends were cut back, 2 bases at V and 2 bases at J, with 7 bases in the middle. Germline V gene sequence: CDR1 SGHDT, CDR2 YYEEEE. The length of the CDR3 is 13 residues. The CDR3 spells CASSFQDQETQYF. The CDR3 region has the DNA TGTGCCAGCAGCTTCCAGGATCAAGAGACCCAGTACTTC.

V is TRBV6-6 and J is TRBJ1-1; no firm D call. The CDR3 loop spans 12 amino acids. V lost 7 bases and J 1 base, leaving 7 bases between the germline ends. Germline V CDR1 and CDR2: MNHNY, SVGAGI (reference sequence). CDR3 residues: CASTPKNTEAFF. DNA for the CDR3: TGTGCCAGCACCCCTAAGAACACTGAAGCTTTCTTT.

The genes are TRBV7-9 and TRBJ2-3; 14 bases match TRBD2. The V segment lost 4 bases and the J segment 2 bases; nucleotides outside the gene matches: 8. The CDR3 runs 18 residues. Germline lookup yields CDR1 SEHNR and CDR2 FQNEAQ (reference sequence). The CDR3 sequence is CASSSRTSGGTSTDTQYF. For the CDR3, the DNA is TGTGCCAGCAGCTCCCGGACTAGCGGGGGGACCTCCACAGATACGCAGTATTTT.

The CDR3 here is CARPPRRGNVRGYTF. CDR3 in DNA: TGTGCCAGACCACCCCGCAGGGGTAATGTGCGTGGCTACACCTTC. The chain combines TRBV6-5 with TRBJ1-2, with TRBD1 as a possible D gene (6 bases). V was pared by 9 bases and J by 7 bases, with 24 bases between. The CDR3 has 15 amino acids. Per germline, CDR1 MNHEY and CDR2 SVGAGI.

The rearrangement joins TRBV27 to TRBJ2-2, with D unclear. This CDR3 has 16 residues. Germline assignment: CDR1 MNHEY and CDR2 SMNVEV (reference sequence). Trimming took 3 bases from V and 2 from J, leaving 13 bases between them. The CDR3 is CASSFRRGPNTGELFF. The DNA of the CDR3 is TGTGCCAGCAGTTTCCGACGAGGACCAAACACCGGGGAGCTGTTTTTT.

CDR3 region: CASSEVSYNQPQHF. The CDR3 bases are TGTGCCAGCAGTGAAGTAAGTTACAATCAGCCCCAGCATTTT. J is TRBJ1-5 and V is TRBV6-1; D is unresolved. CDR1 is MNHNS and CDR2 is SASEGT in the germline V gene. Trimming shortened V by 1 base and J by 3 bases, and 7 bases separated the two germline ends. The CDR3 is 14 amino acids.

The J gene is TRBJ1-1, the V gene TRBV6-5; TRBD1 might be the D (5 bases). Trimming shortened V by 7 bases and J by 5 bases, and 11 bases separated the two germline ends. CDR3 size: 12 residues. Germline V gene data show CDR1 as MNHEY and CDR2 as SVGAGI. The CDR3: CASTTVQTEAFF. CDR3 sequence (DNA): TGTGCCAGCACGACAGTACAGACTGAAGCTTTCTTT.

J is TRBJ2-2 and V is TRBV4-2; D is possibly TRBD2 (5 bases). V was shortened by 1 base and J by 3 bases, with 6 bases between the two germline ends. The CDR3 sequence is 14 residues long. Per germline, CDR1 LGHNA and CDR2 YNFKEQ. In DNA form, the CDR3 reads TGTGCCAGCAGCCAAGGAGCGGACACCGGGGAGCTGTTTTTT. Residues: CASSQGADTGELFF.

The chain carries TRBV19 and TRBJ1-1; D uncertain. Trimming removed 2 bases at V and 12 bases at J, with 16 bases between. Germline CDR1 is LNHDA and CDR2 is SQIVND (reference sequence). CDR3 length: 13 amino acids. The CDR3 sequence: CASSINRNGGSFF. The DNA of the CDR3 is TGTGCCAGTAGTATAAACCGGAATGGCGGATCTTTCTTT.

V gene TRBV12-3 or TRBV12-4 combines with J gene TRBJ1-2, with D unclear. Trimming shortened V by 2 bases and J by 2 bases, and 3 bases separated the two germline ends. This CDR3 spans 12 amino acids. CDR3 DNA sequence: TGTGCCAGCAGTTTAAACAACTATGGCTACACCTTC. It translates to CASSLNNYGYTF.

The J gene is TRBJ1-6, the V gene TRBV19; possibly TRBD1 for D (6 bases). V was trimmed by 4 bases and J by 4 bases, leaving 14 bases between them. The CDR3 spans 16 residues. From germline, CDR1 is LNHDA and CDR2 SQIVND (reference sequence). The CDR3 DNA follows: TGTGCCAGTAGTACTACCCGGACAGCGTATAATTCACCCCTCCACTTT. Translating gives CASSTTRTAYNSPLHF.

This clone was found once. This chain connects TRBV11-1 to TRBJ2-1, with D possibly TRBD2 on 5 matching bases. Germline CDR1 SGHAT, CDR2 FQDESV (reference sequence). The V end was cut by 1 base, the J end by 4 bases, with 11 bases between. This CDR3 spans 15 amino acids. CDR3 nucleotides: TGTGCCAGCAGCTTAGGGAGGACCACGTACAATGAGCAGTTCTTC. Protein sequence: CASSLGRTTYNEQFF.

The chain uses TRBV30 and TRBJ1-2, with a tentative D call TRBD1 (6 bases). The germline V and J ends were trimmed by 2 bases and 0 bases, with 13 bases remaining between them. Germline CDR1 and CDR2: GTSNPN and SVGIG (reference sequence). The CDR3 totals 15 residues. CDR3 sequence: CAWSRGGRANYGYTF. The CDR3 DNA follows: TGTGCCTGGAGTAGGGGGGGCCGAGCTAACTATGGCTACACCTTC.

In its sample, this clone was seen once. CDR3: CASRVRGGSGNTIYF. In nucleotides, the CDR3 is TGTGCCAGCAGAGTAAGGGGGGGTTCTGGAAACACCATATATTTT. The genes are TRBV28 and TRBJ1-3, with D perhaps matching TRBD1 (6 bases). This CDR3 is 15 amino acids long. CDR1 MDHEN and CDR2 SYDVKM come from the germline V gene. Deletions cut 6 bases from V and 1 base from J, with 13 bases between. The whole variable domain, filled in from reference TRBV28 and TRBJ1-3, reads DVKVTQSSRYLVKRTGEKVFLECVQDMDHENMFWYRQDPGLGLRLIYFSYDVKMKEKGDIPEGYSVSREKKERFSLILESASTNQTSMYLCASRVRGGSGNTIYFGEGSWLTVV.

The rearrangement joins TRBV28 to TRBJ1-1, with D unclear. The V gene lost 5 bases and the J gene lost 1 base, with 20 bases spanning the gap. Germline V lookup: CDR1 MDHEN, CDR2 SYDVKM. The CDR3 loop spans 17 amino acids. CDR3 protein: CASSPETLGRANTEAFF. The DNA of the CDR3 is TGTGCCAGCAGTCCCGAGACACTAGGACGGGCGAACACTGAAGCTTTCTTT.

The gene calls are TRBV19 and TRBJ1-2; D gene uncertain. Trimming cost V 4 bases and J 1 base, with 10 bases left between them. The germline V gene encodes CDR1 LNHDA and CDR2 SQIVND (reference sequence). The CDR3 is 14 amino acids. The CDR3 sequence: CASSSWTNNYGYTF. The CDR3 DNA sequence: TGTGCCAGTAGTAGTTGGACTAATAACTATGGCTACACCTTC.

V usage is TRBV6-5 and J usage is TRBJ1-6; possible D gene TRBD1, 5 bases. The CDR3 runs 15 residues. The germline CDR1 and CDR2 sequences are MNHEY and SVGAGI. V was trimmed by 4 bases and J by 7 bases, leaving 14 bases between them. Written as DNA, the CDR3 is TGTGCCAGCAGTTCCCGGACAAGGCTAAATTCACCCCTCCACTTT. It specifies CASSSRTRLNSPLHF.

The chain carries TRBV6-1 and TRBJ2-7, with D uncertain. The CDR3 sequence is 14 residues long. Germline assignment: CDR1 MNHNS and CDR2 SASEGT. V was cut by 2 bases and J by 0 bases, with 8 bases left in between. CDR3 sequence reads: CASSELSGSYEQYF. The CDR3 DNA sequence: TGTGCCAGCAGTGAACTGTCAGGCTCCTACGAGCAGTACTTC.